A selection of T cell receptor beta chains follows, all from one sample in a study of blood T cell repertoires in COVID-19. Generated by immunoSEQ multiplex PCR, the TCRdb table keeps only in-frame clones and is missing some. This sample has approximately 200,000 clones; roughly 94% occur once, and the top ten carry approximately 0.69%. The specimen sequenced was peripheral blood. The receptors shown here come from a man aged 30-40 years with COVID-19, enrolled during active disease. CDR3s include the opening cysteine and the closing phenylalanine or tryptophan. The D gene is left open where the match is weak. Clone size is shown for a subset of rows, as once, few, many or a class of expanded clone.

clone_size j_call d_call v_call cdr3_nt cdr3_aa
- TRBJ2-7 TRBD1 TRBV12-3/TRBV12-4 TGTGCCAGCAGCGACAGGGGGACCTACGAGCAGTACTTC CASSDRGTYEQYF
- TRBJ1-2 TRBD1 TRBV4-2 TGTGCCAGCAGCGACGACAGGGGGCTCGGCTATGGCTACACCTTC CASSDDRGLGYGYTF
- TRBJ2-3 TRBD2 TRBV3-1/TRBV3-2 TGTGCCAGCAGCCAAGTTGGGGGGGTTAGCACAGATACGCAGTATTTT CASSQVGGVSTDTQYF
- TRBJ1-4 TRBD1 TRBV9 TGTGCCAGCAGCGTAGAGGGGGCAGAACTGTTTTTT CASSVEGAELFF
- TRBJ1-4 - TRBV7-9 TGTGCCAGCAGCCCGGGACTGAATGAAAAACTGTTTTTT CASSPGLNEKLFF
once TRBJ2-3 TRBD1 TRBV15 TGTGCCACCAGCAGAGATGCCGGGACAGAGCGATATTTT CATSRDAGTERYF
- TRBJ2-5 TRBD1 TRBV27 TGTGCCAGCAGTCCCAGGACAGGGGAGGTGACCCAGTACTTC CASSPRTGEVTQYF
- TRBJ1-6 - TRBV6-5 TGTGCCAGCAGTTACTCTGACACCCCCTATAATTCACCCCTCCACTTT CASSYSDTPYNSPLHF
- TRBJ1-2 TRBD1 TRBV7-9 TGTGCCAGCAGCTTAGCGGGTCGGCAGGGGGCATTCGATGGCTACACCTTC CASSLAGRQGAFDGYTF
- TRBJ2-7 TRBD1 TRBV7-2 TGTGCCAGCAGCCAGGGACAGAAACCCTACGAGCAGTACTTC CASSQGQKPYEQYF
- TRBJ1-5 - TRBV2 TGTGCCAGCAGTGACGACAGCGTACGACGGCCCCAGCATTTT CASSDDSVRRPQHF
- TRBJ2-1 TRBD2 TRBV11-2 TGTGCCAGCAGCCCCAGACTAAGCGGGGGGCACAATGAGCAGTTCTTC CASSPRLSGGHNEQFF
once TRBJ1-6 - TRBV24-1 TGTGCCACCAGTGACCACAGGGCCTACAATTCACCCCTCCACTTT CATSDHRAYNSPLHF
- TRBJ1-2 - TRBV10-3 TGTGCCATCAGCTTAAACAGAGAAGGCTACACCTTC CAISLNREGYTF
- TRBJ1-5 - TRBV21-1 TGTGCCAGCAGCAAGCGGGACAGAGACTATAGCAATCAGCCCCAGCATTTT CASSKRDRDYSNQPQHF
- TRBJ2-2 - TRBV3-1/TRBV3-2 TGTGCCAGCAGCCCGGGACACTCGAACACCGGGGAGCTGTTTTTT CASSPGHSNTGELFF